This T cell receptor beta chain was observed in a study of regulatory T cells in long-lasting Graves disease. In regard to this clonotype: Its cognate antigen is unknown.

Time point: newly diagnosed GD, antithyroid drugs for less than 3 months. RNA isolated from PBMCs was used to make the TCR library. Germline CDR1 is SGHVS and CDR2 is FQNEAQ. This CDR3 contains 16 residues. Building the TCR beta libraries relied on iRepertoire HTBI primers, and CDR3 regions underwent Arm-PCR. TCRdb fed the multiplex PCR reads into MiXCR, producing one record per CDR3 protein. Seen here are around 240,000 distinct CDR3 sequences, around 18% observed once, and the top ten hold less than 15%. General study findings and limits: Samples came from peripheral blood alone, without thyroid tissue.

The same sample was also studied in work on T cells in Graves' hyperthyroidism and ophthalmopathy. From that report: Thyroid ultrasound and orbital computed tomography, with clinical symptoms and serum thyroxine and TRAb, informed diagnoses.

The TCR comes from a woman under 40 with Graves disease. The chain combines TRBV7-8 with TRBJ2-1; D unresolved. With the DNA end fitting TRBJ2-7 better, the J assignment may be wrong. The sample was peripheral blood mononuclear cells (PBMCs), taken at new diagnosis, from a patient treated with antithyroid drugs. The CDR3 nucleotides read TGTGCCAGCAGGGGTATGGGCAGCAGCTCCTACAATGAGCAGTACTTC. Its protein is CASRGMGSSSYNEQYF.